The rows below give T cell receptor beta chains drawn from one sample of a study of graft-versus-host responses after intestinal transplantation. Here immunoSEQ multiplex PCR was the method, and the copy in TCRdb shows in-frame clones only, minus some. The data show around 20,000 clones, approximately 92% seen once. Source: PBMCs, taken roughly 65 days after intestinal transplantation. Receptors were obtained from a human patient who received an intestinal transplant, so some T cells may come from the graft donor. CDR3s include the opening cysteine and the closing phenylalanine or tryptophan. A D gene is named only where the DNA matches it firmly. Clone size is shown for a subset of rows, as once, few, many or a class of expanded clone.

TRBD1 | TRBJ1-2 | . | TRBV4-1 | TGCGCCAGCAGCCAAAGGAACGGACAGGGGGCAGGAGCTAACTATGGCTACACCTTC | CASSQRNGQGAGANYGYTF
. | TRBJ1-1 | . | TRBV20-1 | TGCAGTGCTCCACGGAACACTGAAGCTTTCTTT | CSAPRNTEAFF
. | TRBJ2-2 | . | TRBV15 | TGTGCCACCAGCAGAGACCCCGGGGCGGTGATAGGGAACACCGGGGAGCTGTTTTTT | CATSRDPGAVIGNTGELFF
. | TRBJ1-1 | . | TRBV4-3 | TGCGCCAGCAGCCAAGAGCCTCCGGGGGGATCGAACACTGAAGCTTTCTTT | CASSQEPPGGSNTEAFF
. | TRBJ2-1 | . | TRBV19 | TGTGCCAGTAGTATAAAATCGAACCTAGAACGATATGAGCAGTTCTTC | CASSIKSNLERYEQFF
TRBD2 | TRBJ2-1 | . | TRBV4-3 | TGCGCCAGCAGCCCATGGACTAGCGGGGGGAATTCCTACAATGAGCAGTTCTTC | CASSPWTSGGNSYNEQFF
TRBD1 | TRBJ2-7 | few | TRBV27 | TGTGCCAGCAGTTTAGGGACAGGGCACGAGCAGTACTTC | CASSLGTGHEQYF
. | TRBJ2-7 | . | TRBV11-3 | TGTGCCAGCAGCTTAGAGCAGGGTACCCACGAGCAGTACTTC | CASSLEQGTHEQYF
. | TRBJ2-3 | . | TRBV9 | TGTGCCAGCAGCGCTAGCACAGATACGCAGTATTTT | CASSASTDTQYF
TRBD1 | TRBJ1-1 | . | TRBV4-1 | TGCGCCAGCAGCCAACTCGGACAGGGGGTCATGAACACTGAAGCTTTCTTT | CASSQLGQGVMNTEAFF
. | TRBJ2-7 | . | TRBV4-2 | TGTGCCAGCAGCCAAGGGGATAGCGAGGACGAGCAGTACTTC | CASSQGDSEDEQYF
TRBD2 | TRBJ2-3 | . | TRBV6-4 | TGTGCCAGCAGTTTTGCGGGGGGCACAGATACGCAGTATTTT | CASSFAGGTDTQYF
. | TRBJ1-2 | . | TRBV7-9 | TGTGCCAGCAGCTCCCGGGTTCTAGAGCACTATGGCTACACCTTC | CASSSRVLEHYGYTF